This T cell receptor (beta chain) was found in a study of blood T cell repertoires in COVID-19 (dated by TCRdb to 2020 to 2022). For context, the study as a whole: Collaborator samples came from the United States, Italy and Spain and covered acute and convalescent phases of COVID-19. The prospective study material was composed of cDNA or gDNA derived from T cells, B-cell-depleted T cells, or PBMCs. Deeply sampled blood TCRbeta repertoires from subjects exposed to, actively infected with, or recovered from COVID-19 were included in the dataset. The repertoires were made available in a free public database intended to serve as a resource for research on the immune response to SARS-CoV-2. The samples were drawn from the first 160 participants of the ongoing ImmuneRACE study and from 1,254 subjects provided by 6 global collaborators. A de-identified subject ID, COVID-19 status, age in years and sex were almost always included in the sample metadata. Where available, HLA class I and class II types were obtained from metadata supplied by the sample provider rather than from assay-based typing.

The immunoSEQ Assay, a bias-controlled multiplex PCR, was used to amplify TCRbeta CDR3 regions from genomic DNA. In the authors' own workflow: The number of nucleated cells in each sample was estimated from the amplification of reference gene primers within the assay. To quantify the absolute abundance of each unique TCRbeta CDR3 rearrangement, sequence reads were collapsed and filtered. For each sample, productive Simpson clonality was calculated as the square root of Simpson's diversity index over productive rearrangements. Here the immuneACCESS table is served through TCRdb, limited to in-frame sequences with V and J called. Missing clones are a known gap in these copies; in checked studies unresolved V genes cover under half, and the rest lacks a known reason. The V and J calls and the clone size are those of that table, but D and trimming were determined from the DNA. In all, the sample holds under 400,000 clones, and roughly 90% of those were seen once. The top ten clones comprise less than 3.5% of the sample.

What the research found in general, with its limitations: The amount of clinical and demographic metadata varied by source and participant and was provided uncurated.

The cysteine opens and the phenylalanine closes a CDR3 of 12 amino acids. Here the CDR3 DNA is all that survives: 36 bases in frame from base 1. At the junction V is shortened by 7 bases and J by 4 bases, with 11 bases in between. For CDR1 and CDR2, the germline V gene (reference sequence) lists SGHKS and YYEKEE. Points on this clone: The clone's antigen remains unknown. One base away there is no much larger clone; base qualities are not given.

One collaborating source in Seattle enrolled patients while the patients were actively infected and followed the patients over time throughout the course of disease. Each collaborating institution followed its own protocols to collect whole blood in K2EDTA tubes. For TCRbeta analysis, collaborators shipped samples in one of three forms: frozen whole blood, isolated PBMCs, or DNA extracted from either of those sample types. The rearrangement combines TRBV5-5 with TRBJ1-1; the D gene remains uncertain. The material sequenced was peripheral blood. The receptor was isolated from a woman in her thirties with COVID-19, enrolled during active disease. CDR3 sequence: CASVTGSTEAFF. DNA sequence: TGTGCCAGCGTCACGGGTAGCACTGAAGCTTTCTTT. The CDR3 plus the reference TRBV5-5 and TRBJ1-1 genes for the other parts give the full variable domain: DAGVTQSPTHLIKTRGQQVTLRCSPISGHKSVSWYQQVLGQGPQFIFQYYEKEERGRGNFPDRFSARQFPNYSSELNVNALLLGDSALYLCASVTGSTEAFFGQGTRLTVV.